What follows are 18 T cell receptor beta chains derived from one specimen sequenced in a study of identifying expanded T cells in peripheral blood. Profiling relied on immunoSEQ multiplex PCR, and the TCRdb table lists in-frame clones only, not all of them. This sample has fewer than 85,000 clones; 84% occur once, and the top ten carry 18%. The specimen was blood. The receptor source for this set is a person aged 18-70 years in good health.

This clone was observed once. The chain uses TRBV7-9 and TRBJ2-3; TRBD2 aligns across 7 bases. V gave up 4 bases and J gave up 4 bases; unmatched junction bases: 5. This CDR3 has 14 amino acids. Germline CDR1 reads SEHNR; CDR2 reads FQNEAQ (reference sequence). DNA for the CDR3: TGTGCCAGCAGCTCACGGGACTACCCAGATACGCAGTATTTT. Protein sequence: CASSSRDYPDTQYF.

This clone appeared a few times. This chain connects TRBV7-9 to TRBJ1-1; D unresolved. Germline V gives CDR1 SEHNR, CDR2 FQNEAQ (reference sequence). The CDR3 spans 12 residues. Trimming stripped 3 bases from V and 10 bases from J, with 12 bases between. The CDR3 loop reads CASSFEVGAAFF. The DNA for the CDR3 is TGTGCCAGCAGCTTTGAGGTGGGCGCAGCTTTCTTT.

The gene calls are TRBV5-8 and TRBJ1-5; TRBD1 matches at 8 bases. J was trimmed by 4 bases and V by 6 bases; bases with no gene match: 21. The CDR3 is 19 residues long. Germline values: CDR1 SGHTS, CDR2 YDEGEE. As DNA, the CDR3 is TGTGCCAGCACCCCGAAGAAGGTAAACAGGGGGGCTCAGAATCAGCCCCAGCATTTT. Its protein product is CASTPKKVNRGAQNQPQHF. Supplemented by reference TRBV5-8 and TRBJ1-5, the full variable domain reads EAGVTQSPTHLIKTRGQQATLRCSPISGHTSVYWYQQALGLGLQFLLWYDEGEERNRGNFPPRFSGRQFPNYSSELNVNALELEDSALYLCASTPKKVNRGAQNQPQHFGDGTRLSIL.

The DNA for the CDR3 is TGTGCCAGCAGTGATTCGTTGGGGAGTACTGGGGCCAACGTCCTGACTTTC. It translates to CASSDSLGSTGANVLTF. The chain couples TRBV6-1 to TRBJ2-6, with D possibly matching TRBD2 (5 bases). The CDR3 loop spans 17 amino acids. Trimming took off 3 bases at V and 2 bases at J, with 14 bases between the two ends. CDR1 and CDR2 (germline): MNHNS, SASEGT.

This chain connects TRBV5-1 to TRBJ2-5; the D gene is possibly TRBD1 (6 bases). Per the germline V gene, CDR1 is SGHRS and CDR2 is YFSETQ. The CDR3 has 15 residues. V lost 0 bases and J 5 bases, leaving 14 bases between the germline ends. The CDR3 is CASSLELGGDETQYF. CDR3 sequence (DNA): TGCGCCAGCAGCTTGGAATTAGGGGGAGACGAGACCCAGTACTTC.

The V call is TRBV9, the J call TRBJ2-7; TRBD1 agrees at 7 bases. From germline, CDR1 is SGDLS and CDR2 YYNGEE. Trimming at V came to 3 bases and at J to 9 bases, leaving 15 bases not matched to a gene. CDR3 length: 15 amino acids. DNA for the CDR3: TGTGCCAGCAGCGCCTCCGGGACAGATTTACGAGGGCAGTACTTC. Translating gives CASSASGTDLRGQYF. The whole variable domain, filled in from reference TRBV9 and TRBJ2-7, reads DSGVTQTPKHLITATGQRVTLRCSPRSGDLSVYWYQQSLDQGLQFLIQYYNGEERAKGNILERFSAQQFPDLHSELNLSSLELGDSALYFCASSASGTDLRGQYFGPGTRLTVT.

As for this clone: One end of the junction does not line up with germline, which may come from a read error. The chain has TRBV7-9 and TRBJ2-5; D is undetermined. Germline V gene data show CDR1 as SEHNR and CDR2 as FQNEAQ (reference sequence). The CDR3 consists of 10 residues. The CDR3 DNA is TGTGCCAGCAGCTTAGTCGGCGTGGACTTC. Encoded protein: CASSLVGVDF.

V usage is TRBV28 and J usage is TRBJ1-3, with a tentative D call TRBD1 (6 bases). This CDR3 is built from 16 residues. The germline CDR1 and CDR2 sequences are MDHEN and SYDVKM. Trimming shortened V by 5 bases and J by 0 bases, and 14 bases separated the two germline ends. CDR3 DNA sequence: TGTGCCAGCAGTCTCCGGGGGGGCAACTCTGGAAACACCATATATTTT. This codes for CASSLRGGNSGNTIYF. Looking up the rest from reference TRBV28 and TRBJ1-3 gives the full variable domain: DVKVTQSSRYLVKRTGEKVFLECVQDMDHENMFWYRQDPGLGLRLIYFSYDVKMKEKGDIPEGYSVSREKKERFSLILESASTNQTSMYLCASSLRGGNSGNTIYFGEGSWLTVV.

V and J are TRBV4-2 and TRBJ2-5, with TRBD2 as a possible D gene (6 bases). This CDR3 comprises 18 residues. V lost 0 bases to trimming and J lost 1 base, with 18 bases between them. The germline gives CDR1 LGHNA, CDR2 YNFKEQ. This chain's CDR3 is CASSQDWPQAGTQETQYF. The CDR3 DNA is TGTGCCAGCAGCCAAGATTGGCCTCAAGCGGGCACCCAAGAGACCCAGTACTTC.

The chain uses TRBV4-3 and TRBJ2-1; 10 bases match TRBD2. CDR1 and CDR2 from the germline V gene are LGHNA and YSLEER. CDR3 length: 15 residues. V dropped 0 bases and J dropped 4; count of bases not matched to a gene: 0. CDR3 nucleotides: TGCGCCAGCAGCCAAGAGACTAGCGGGTACAATGAGCAGTTCTTC. Translated, it gives CASSQETSGYNEQFF.

The chain links TRBV11-3 to TRBJ1-5; perhaps TRBD1 as D (6 bases). V gave up 1 base and J gave up 3 bases, with 16 bases separating them. From germline, CDR1 is SGHNT and CDR2 YENEEA. The CDR3 is made up of 17 amino acids. CDR3 sequence reads: CASSLGGSEGDNQPQHF. The CDR3, as DNA: TGTGCCAGCAGCTTAGGTGGTAGTGAGGGGGACAATCAGCCCCAGCATTTT.

V is TRBV5-4 and J is TRBJ2-2; the D is unclear. CDR1 SGHNT and CDR2 YYREEE come from the germline V gene (reference sequence). The CDR3 runs to 16 residues. Deletions cut 1 base from V and 1 base from J, with 11 bases between. The DNA of the CDR3 is TGTGCCAGCAGCTTGACCACCCTTATGAACACCGGGGAGCTGTTTTTT. Translating it yields CASSLTTLMNTGELFF.

This chain connects TRBV4-1 to TRBJ2-7; 13 bases match TRBD2. CDR3 length: 15 amino acids. Germline V gene lookup returns CDR1 MGHRA and CDR2 YSYEKL. J gave up 4 bases and V 4 bases, and 4 bases lay outside the gene matches. CDR3 sequence: CASSLGTSGAYEQYF. Here the CDR3 DNA reads TGCGCCAGCAGCCTCGGGACTAGCGGGGCTTACGAGCAGTACTTC.

The gene calls are TRBV6-1 and TRBJ1-1; no definite D call. Germline-derived CDR1 and CDR2 are MNHNS and SASEGT. The CDR3 contains 12 residues. V was cut by 7 bases and J by 3 bases, with 9 bases left in between. The CDR3: CASTPIYTEAFF. In DNA, the CDR3 is TGTGCCAGCACCCCCATTTACACTGAAGCTTTCTTT.

The chain couples TRBV10-3 to TRBJ2-7; TRBD2 matches at 9 bases. This CDR3 has 16 residues. Germline V gene sequence: CDR1 ENHRY, CDR2 SYGVKD. V trimming: 0 bases; J trimming: 3 bases; junction bases outside the gene matches: 6. CDR3: CAISESGSGSFYEQYF. For the CDR3, the DNA is TGTGCCATCAGTGAGTCCGGTAGCGGGAGCTTCTACGAGCAGTACTTC.

This clone was seen once. V and J are TRBV6-5 and TRBJ2-2, with unresolved D. V lost 2 bases, J lost 6 bases, and 7 bases lay in between. The CDR3 runs to 13 residues. Germline values: CDR1 MNHEY, CDR2 SVGAGI. CDR3 residues: CASSYVSSGELFF. The CDR3 coding sequence is TGTGCCAGCAGTTACGTGTCTTCCGGGGAGCTGTTTTTT.

The chain combines TRBV5-1 with TRBJ1-2; 7 bases fit TRBD1. The trim removed 0 bases at V and 4 bases at J, leaving 6 bases unmatched. In germline, CDR1 is SGHRS, CDR2 YFSETQ. There are 15 residues in the CDR3. The CDR3 region is CASSLGSGGLYGYTF. CDR3 bases: TGCGCCAGCAGCTTGGGCTCAGGGGGACTCTATGGCTACACCTTC.

V usage is TRBV19 and J usage is TRBJ2-7; perhaps TRBD1 as D (8 bases). The CDR3 sequence is 16 residues long. In germline, CDR1 is LNHDA, CDR2 SQIVND (reference sequence). The germline V and J ends were trimmed by 4 bases and 5 bases, with 21 bases remaining between them. CDR3 sequence reads: CASSTPVQGGGDEQYF. In DNA form, the CDR3 reads TGTGCCAGTAGTACCCCCGTACAGGGGGGGGGCGACGAGCAGTACTTC. The full variable domain, rest sourced from reference TRBV19 and TRBJ2-7, is DGGITQSPKYLFRKEGQNVTLSCEQNLNHDAMYWYRQDPGQGLRLIYYSQIVNDFQKGDIAEGYSVSREKKESFPLTVTSAQKNPTAFYLCASSTPVQGGGDEQYFGPGTRLTVT.